Following are 5 T cell receptor beta chains from one sample sequenced in a study of T cell changes during pregnancy in multiple sclerosis. Libraries were prepared by immunoSEQ multiplex PCR; TCRdb keeps only in-frame clonotypes and omits some of them. This repertoire shows tens of thousands of clones, roughly 90% found once; its top ten account for around 0.66%. Sequenced here: CD4+ T cells from peripheral blood mononuclear cells, sampled after pregnancy. These receptors were taken from a female donor with multiple sclerosis, enrolled in a pregnancy study.

This sequence joins TRBV19 and TRBJ1-6; the D gene is possibly TRBD1 (5 bases). This CDR3 spans 16 amino acids. Germline CDR1 reads LNHDA; CDR2 reads SQIVND (reference sequence). V gave up 4 bases and J gave up 9 bases, with 19 bases separating them. The CDR3 spells CASSTSGTSAVSPLHF. CDR3 coding DNA: TGTGCCAGTAGTACTTCCGGGACTTCGGCGGTTTCACCCCTCCACTTT.

The J gene is TRBJ1-2, the V gene TRBV27; 7 bases map to TRBD1. The germline CDR1 and CDR2 sequences are MNHEY and SMNVEV (reference sequence). The V gene end was trimmed by 2 bases and the J gene end by 0 bases; junction bases not matched to a gene: 3. This CDR3 comprises 15 residues. CDR3 in DNA: TGTGCCAGCAGTTTAAGGGGACAGTCTAACTATGGCTACACCTTC. Translation gives CASSLRGQSNYGYTF.

This chain uses TRBV10-3 with TRBJ1-5; 8 bases map to TRBD1. The CDR3 runs 13 residues. With V trimmed by 7 bases and J by 3 bases, 2 bases remained unmatched. Germline CDR1 ENHRY, CDR2 SYGVKD. In nucleotides, the CDR3 is TGTGCCATCACGGACAGGGTCAATCAGCCCCAGCATTTT. Its translation: CAITDRVNQPQHF.

The chain joins TRBV30 to TRBJ2-2; 11 positions agree with TRBD2. Germline CDR1 is GTSNPN and CDR2 is SVGIG (reference sequence). This CDR3 region has 15 residues. The CDR3 loop reads CASTSGGPNTGELFF. The CDR3 DNA is TGTGCTTCTACTAGCGGGGGCCCGAACACCGGGGAGCTGTTTTTT.

The J gene is TRBJ1-1, the V gene TRBV19; tentative D call: TRBD1 (6 bases). V was trimmed by 3 bases and J by 1 base, leaving 12 bases between them. Germline CDR1 LNHDA, CDR2 SQIVND (reference sequence). The CDR3 runs 15 residues. The DNA for the CDR3 is TGTGCCAGTAGTATTCTGGGGGCAGCGAACACTGAAGCTTTCTTT. Protein product: CASSILGAANTEAFF.